Following are 18 T cell receptor beta chains from one sample sequenced in a study of blood T cells in healthy people across ages. Sample-barcoded 5' priming and a J-beta primer mix drove a second PCR of 7 to 11 cycles. TCRdb re-called the 5' RACE reads through MiXCR, storing one row per CDR3 protein. The sample lists 1.5 million to 2 million distinct CDR3 sequences, 28% occurring once. The sample taken for sequencing was blood. Receptors originate from a woman aged 25 to 39 in good health.

This clonotype was counted a single time. The V call is TRBV9, the J call TRBJ2-3; D might be TRBD2 (6 bases). V dropped 0 bases and J dropped 4 bases, with 12 bases sitting between them. CDR3 length: 15 residues. Germline CDR1 SGDLS, CDR2 YYNGEE. The CDR3 loop reads CASSVEKGLSDTQYF. CDR3 coding DNA: TGTGCCAGCAGCGTAGAGAAGGGACTCTCAGATACGCAGTATTTT.

This clonotype was counted many times. V and J are TRBV4-1 and TRBJ1-6; D gene uncertain. The V gene lost 1 base and the J gene lost 2 bases, with 9 bases spanning the gap. Germline V lookup: CDR1 MGHRA, CDR2 YSYEKL. This CDR3 has 16 residues. The CDR3 region has the DNA TGCGCCAGCAGCCAAGGGGCGGGGACCTATAATTCACCCCTCCACTTT. This translates into CASSQGAGTYNSPLHF.

About this clonotype itself: A much larger clone lies a single base off, so this may be a read error. The rearrangement uses TRBV10-3 and TRBJ2-7; 8 nucleotides align to TRBD1. V gave up 3 bases and J gave up 2 bases; unmatched junction bases: 6. The CDR3 has 15 residues. Germline V CDR1 and CDR2: ENHRY, SYGVKD. CDR3 sequence (DNA): TGTGCCATCAGTGATCGGGACAGGTCAACCTACGAGCAGTACTTC. As protein: CAISDRDRSTYEQYF.

V gene TRBV5-1 combines with J gene TRBJ2-5; 7 bases align to TRBD1. The end of the DNA aligns better with TRBJ2-7, so the J call may be wrong. The germline CDR1 and CDR2 sequences are SGHRS and YFSETQ. The CDR3 length is 15 residues. CDR3 amino acids: CASSAEEGAFYEQYF. For the CDR3, the DNA is TGCGCCAGCAGCGCGGAAGAGGGGGCGTTTTACGAGCAGTACTTC.

This clonotype was observed a handful of times. A read error may produce the germline difference seen at one junction end. The chain recombines TRBV20-1 with TRBJ2-7, with D maybe TRBD1 (7 bases). The CDR3 contains 12 residues. CDR1 DFQATT and CDR2 SNEGSKA come from the germline V gene (reference sequence). CDR3 sequence (DNA): TGCAGCGGACAGGAGGGCTCCTACGCGCAGTACTTC. Protein product: CSGQEGSYAQYF.

This clonotype came up a few times. This chain uses TRBV15 with TRBJ2-1; possibly TRBD2 for D (6 bases). CDR3 length equals 13 residues. V lost 2 bases to trimming and J lost 8 bases, with 10 bases between them. The germline gives CDR1 LNHNV, CDR2 YYDKDF (reference sequence). This chain's CDR3 is CATSRWRVDEQFF. DNA for the CDR3: TGTGCCACCAGCAGATGGAGGGTCGATGAGCAGTTCTTC. The full variable domain, with the rest looked up from reference TRBV15 and TRBJ2-1, is DAMVIQNPRYQVTQFGKPVTLSCSQTLNHNVMYWYQQKSSQAPKLLFHYYDKDFNNEADTPDNFQSRRPNTSFCFLDIRSPGLGDTAMYLCATSRWRVDEQFFGPGTRLTVL.

There are a few counts of this clonotype. This chain's CDR3 is CASSLSRHEQFF. CDR3 bases: TGTGCCAGCAGTTTAAGTCGGCATGAGCAGTTCTTC. The rearrangement joins TRBV12-3 or TRBV12-4 to TRBJ2-1; D gene uncertain. Trimming removed 2 bases from V and 8 bases from J, with 7 bases in between. CDR3 size: 12 residues.

This clonotype was observed a handful of times. CDR3 sequence reads: CSARAGGYEQYF. In DNA, the CDR3 is TGCAGTGCTAGAGCAGGGGGCTACGAGCAGTACTTC. The chain joins TRBV20-1 to TRBJ2-7, with 7 bases that match TRBD1. Germline V gene data show CDR1 as DFQATT and CDR2 as SNEGSKA (reference sequence). This CDR3 comprises 12 residues. J gave up 3 bases and V 1 base, and 0 bases lay outside the gene matches.

The chain joins TRBV28 to TRBJ2-1, with TRBD1 identical over 12 bases. V trimming: 5 bases; J trimming: 7 bases; junction bases outside the gene matches: 12. The CDR3 length is 17 residues. In germline, CDR1 is MDHEN, CDR2 SYDVKM. The CDR3 sequence is CASSPSGQGAESNEQFF. The CDR3 nucleotides read TGTGCCAGCAGTCCCTCGGGACAGGGGGCGGAAAGTAATGAGCAGTTCTTC.

The V and J genes are TRBV3-1 and TRBJ2-3; tentative D call: TRBD2 (6 bases). The CDR3 covers 15 residues. V lost 4 bases, J lost 5 bases, and 16 bases lay in between. Germline loops: CDR1 LGHDT, CDR2 YNNKEL (reference sequence). As DNA, the CDR3 is TGTGCCAGCAGCCCCCAGTGGGGGGTAGGAGATACGCAGTATTTT. Residues: CASSPQWGVGDTQYF.

CDR3 coding DNA: TGTGCCAGCAGCTTAGGCGGGAAGTTTTATGAGCAGTTCTTC. It specifies CASSLGGKFYEQFF. This sequence joins TRBV7-9 and TRBJ2-1; possible D gene TRBD2, 6 bases. The germline gives CDR1 SEHNR, CDR2 FQNEAQ (reference sequence). V lost 1 base and J 8 bases, leaving 12 bases between the germline ends. CDR3 length equals 14 residues. Complete variable domain (other parts from reference TRBV7-9 and TRBJ2-1): DTGVSQNPRHKITKRGQNVTFRCDPISEHNRLYWYRQTLGQGPEFLTYFQNEAQLEKSRLLSDRFSAERPKGSFSTLEIQRTEQGDSAMYLCASSLGGKFYEQFFGPGTRLTVL.

The chain recombines TRBV20-1 with TRBJ1-1; D remains ambiguous. This CDR3 is built from 14 residues. V was clipped by 1 base and J by 1 base, with 10 bases between them. Germline assignment: CDR1 DFQATT and CDR2 SNEGSKA (reference sequence). CDR3 protein: CSARGGSANTEAFF. Here the CDR3 DNA reads TGCAGTGCTAGAGGAGGGTCGGCGAACACTGAAGCTTTCTTT.

This sequence joins TRBV5-1 and TRBJ2-4; D gene unclear. Germline V CDR1 and CDR2: SGHRS, YFSETQ. The ends were cut back, 7 bases at V and 13 bases at J, with 18 bases in the middle. CDR3 length: 12 amino acids. CDR3 sequence reads: CASCSQGEEQYF. DNA for the CDR3: TGCGCCAGCTGCTCCCAAGGAGAAGAGCAGTACTTC. Together with reference TRBV5-1 and TRBJ2-4, the CDR3 gives the full variable domain: KAGVTQTPRYLIKTRGQQVTLSCSPISGHRSVSWYQQTPGQGLQFLFEYFSETQRNKGNFPGRFSGRQFSNSRSEMNVSTLELGDSALYLCASCSQGEEQYFGAGTRLSVL.

This clonotype was picked up one time. The gene calls are TRBV12-5 and TRBJ1-5, with D maybe TRBD1 (5 bases). The CDR3 contains 18 residues. V lost 3 bases to trimming and J lost 6 bases, with 24 bases between them. In germline, CDR1 is LGHNT, CDR2 FRNRAP. The CDR3 sequence is CASGLGTGAGGVGQPQHF. Here the CDR3 DNA reads TGTGCTAGTGGTTTAGGGACCGGGGCGGGGGGGGTCGGTCAGCCCCAGCATTTT.

This clonotype was found once. This sequence joins TRBV9 and TRBJ2-3; TRBD2 agrees at 7 bases. CDR1 is SGDLS and CDR2 is YYNGEE in the germline V gene. This CDR3 is built from 15 residues. Unmatched junction bases numbered 11, after V lost 4 bases and J lost 6 bases. The CDR3 here is CASSQWSGTADTQYF. Written as DNA, the CDR3 is TGTGCCAGCAGCCAGTGGAGCGGGACCGCGGATACGCAGTATTTT.

This clonotype has more than one count but fewer than ten. This chain connects TRBV3-1 to TRBJ1-2; D is undetermined. CDR3 length: 12 amino acids. Trimming removed 6 bases from V and 7 bases from J, with 12 bases in between. The germline gives CDR1 LGHDT, CDR2 YNNKEL (reference sequence). The CDR3 DNA reads TGTGCCAGCAGGGCTGGCCGGGGTGGCTACACCTTC. It translates to CASRAGRGGYTF.

On this clonotype: This may stem from a read error, because a much larger clone lies one nucleotide away. The CDR3 sequence is CGVEKGRQSYEQYF. CDR3 DNA: TGCGGCGTTGAGAAGGGGCGCCAGTCCTACGAGCAGTACTTC. The chain recombines TRBV29-1 with TRBJ2-7, with TRBD1 as a possible D gene (5 bases). This CDR3 contains 14 residues. Per germline, CDR1 SQVTM and CDR2 ANQGSEA.

This clonotype was counted only a few times. The V call is TRBV28, the J call TRBJ2-3; either TRBD1 or TRBD2 may supply D (5 bases each). This CDR3 is 19 amino acids long. With 1 base removed from V and 0 bases from J, the gap between germline ends came to 20 bases. CDR1 is MDHEN and CDR2 is SYDVKM in the germline V gene. The CDR3 region is CASSLSLTGAGSSTDTQYF. Here the CDR3 DNA reads TGTGCCAGCAGTTTATCCCTTACCGGGGCCGGAAGCAGCACAGATACGCAGTATTTT.